The sample holds many counts of the clone carrying this T cell receptor beta chain. The antigen is unknown. The CDR3 is 13 amino acids. The V gene lost 0 bases and the J gene lost 1 base, with 6 bases spanning the gap. Germline CDR1 and CDR2: DFQATT and SNEGSKA (reference sequence). Starting from genomic DNA, TCR beta CDR3 was amplified through two-round multiplex PCR. Initially, in first-round PCR, primers specific to each TRBV and TRBJ gene were used. A single record per CDR3 protein comes from TCRdb applying MiXCR to the multiplex PCR reads. The sample consists of 26,000 or so distinct CDR3 sequences, 30% of them appearing once. The data belong to a study of prognosis after radiotherapy for stage I lung cancer. Study-wide findings and caveats: After stereotactic body radiation therapy, patients with later distant metastases showed lower Shannon entropy. Reportedly, TRBV and TRBJ gene usage differed by presence of metastases in patients.

The sequence was collected from a donor aged 50 or older with non-small cell lung cancer. The V call is TRBV20-1, the J call TRBJ1-1; D is undetermined. This specimen was PBMCs, taken before or after stereotactic body radiation therapy (not recorded which). The CDR3 sequence is CSARERGNTEAFF. DNA of the CDR3: TGCAGTGCTAGAGAACGAGGGAACACTGAAGCTTTCTTT.